The 21 T cell receptor beta chains below were found in one sample sequenced in a study of blood T cell repertoires in COVID-19. Method: immunoSEQ multiplex PCR; TCRdb's copy keeps in-frame clones and lacks some. The sample comprises 310,000 or so clones, approximately 90% of which are singletons, and approximately 8.8% rests with the top ten. Sequencing was performed on PBMCs or T cells enriched from blood (not recorded which). Receptor source: a woman in her 40s who had recovered from COVID-19.

This clone was detected ten times or more. This chain connects TRBV13 to TRBJ1-2; 8 bases fit TRBD1. Trimming cost V 5 bases and J 4 bases; bases outside gene matches: 3. This CDR3 region has 13 residues. Germline V gene sequence: CDR1 PRHDT, CDR2 FYEKMQ (reference sequence). The CDR3 DNA reads as TGTGCCAGCAGCCTTGGACAGGGCTATGGCTACACCTTC. This gives the protein CASSLGQGYGYTF.

The rearrangement joins TRBV6-5 to TRBJ2-7; D may be TRBD1 (5 bases). Trimming took off 11 bases at V and 9 bases at J, with 17 bases between the two ends. Looked up from germline, CDR1 is MNHEY and CDR2 is SVGAGI. The CDR3 loop spans 11 amino acids. The CDR3 nucleotides read TGTGCCTCTAGGGCAGGGTTGGGGCAGTACTTC. It yields the protein CASRAGLGQYF.

DNA for the CDR3: TGTGCCACCAGTGATCCTAGGGGGACAGACAACCCCAATGAGCAGTTCTTC. It specifies CATSDPRGTDNPNEQFF. The chain carries TRBV24-1 and TRBJ2-1, with 7 bases identical to TRBD1. CDR3 size: 17 residues. Germline CDR1 reads KGHDR; CDR2 reads SFDVKD. V dropped 3 bases and J dropped 6; count of bases not matched to a gene: 13.

V is TRBV7-9 and J is TRBJ1-1; possible D gene TRBD1, 5 bases. The CDR3 runs 17 residues. Germline CDR1 is SEHNR and CDR2 is FQNEAQ (reference sequence). V lost 5 bases and J 0 bases, leaving 19 bases between the germline ends. The CDR3 DNA sequence: TGTGCCAGCAGCCCCGACAGAGGCGTTTCTATGAACACTGAAGCTTTCTTT. This sequence encodes CASSPDRGVSMNTEAFF.

As concerns this clone: Other DNA sequences in this sample translate to the same CDR3. The chain couples TRBV10-3 to TRBJ1-5, with D uncertain. Looked up from germline, CDR1 is ENHRY and CDR2 is SYGVKD. The CDR3 contains 13 residues. V lost 2 bases, J lost 7 bases, and 9 bases lay in between. In DNA form, the CDR3 reads TGTGCCATCAGTGAGGGAGACGGCCAGCCCCAGCATTTT. Its translation is CAISEGDGQPQHF.

The rearrangement uses TRBV15 and TRBJ2-2, with D possibly matching TRBD2 (6 bases). Germline CDR1 is LNHNV and CDR2 is YYDKDF (reference sequence). The V and J ends lost 2 bases and 1 base respectively, with 20 bases between them. The CDR3 extends over 19 amino acids. CDR3 in amino acids: CATSRRRGHQIQNTGELFF. The CDR3 nucleotides are TGTGCCACCAGCAGAAGGAGGGGCCACCAAATCCAGAACACCGGGGAGCTGTTTTTT.

V is TRBV9 and J is TRBJ1-6, with a weak D call TRBD1 (6 bases). Trimming shortened V by 0 bases and J by 7 bases, and 8 bases separated the two germline ends. Germline V CDR1 and CDR2: SGDLS, YYNGEE. This CDR3 contains 14 residues. The DNA of the CDR3 is TGTGCCAGCAGCGTAGGGGGGCACAATTCACCCCTCCACTTT. The encoded protein is CASSVGGHNSPLHF.

V gene TRBV4-1 combines with J gene TRBJ1-6; a possible D gene is TRBD1 (5 bases). Germline loops: CDR1 MGHRA, CDR2 YSYEKL. The ends were cut back, 4 bases at V and 5 bases at J, with 9 bases in the middle. This CDR3 has 14 amino acids. CDR3 coding DNA: TGCGCCAGCAGCCGGACACCTGATAATTCACCCCTCCACTTT. Translation: CASSRTPDNSPLHF.

The genes are TRBV24-1 and TRBJ1-1; D might be TRBD1 (5 bases). Trimming removed 5 bases from V and 0 bases from J, with 9 bases in between. The CDR3 totals 14 residues. CDR1 and CDR2 from the germline V gene are KGHDR and SFDVKD. The CDR3 DNA reads TGTGCCACCAGTGGAGACAGTCTGAACACTGAAGCTTTCTTT. Translated: CATSGDSLNTEAFF.

This chain links TRBV30 with TRBJ2-2, with 12 bases matching TRBD1. The CDR3 is made up of 16 amino acids. Germline loops: CDR1 GTSNPN, CDR2 SVGIG (reference sequence). V lost 3 bases, J lost 5 bases, and 7 bases stayed unmatched. The CDR3 sequence is CAWSYRDRGHTGELFF. The DNA for the CDR3 is TGTGCCTGGAGCTACCGGGACAGGGGGCATACCGGGGAGCTGTTTTTT.

This clone has a single count. The V and J genes are TRBV10-3 and TRBJ1-2; 7 bases agree with TRBD1. The CDR3 runs 13 residues. The V gene end was trimmed by 8 bases and the J gene end by 7 bases; junction bases not matched to a gene: 10. Germline V gene sequence: CDR1 ENHRY, CDR2 SYGVKD. CDR3 sequence reads: CAIGDSGLSGYTF. The CDR3 DNA reads as TGTGCCATCGGGGACAGTGGTCTGAGTGGCTACACCTTC.

In this sample, this clone turned up once. The chain links TRBV27 to TRBJ2-1; 7 bases agree with TRBD1. This CDR3 has 15 amino acids. V trimming: 5 bases; J trimming: 4 bases; junction bases outside the gene matches: 8. Germline V gives CDR1 MNHEY, CDR2 SMNVEV (reference sequence). The CDR3 reads CASSPSRQGYNEQFF. In DNA, the CDR3 is TGTGCCAGCAGTCCCTCCAGACAGGGATACAATGAGCAGTTCTTC.

V gene TRBV27 combines with J gene TRBJ1-4; the D gene is possibly TRBD1 (6 bases). V shed 4 bases and J shed 4 bases, with 16 bases lying between them. Germline CDR1 reads MNHEY; CDR2 reads SMNVEV (reference sequence). The CDR3 is 16 residues long. The CDR3 nucleotides are TGTGCCAGCAGTTCCTTCGGGGGGCTAGGTAATGAAAAACTGTTTTTT. Its translation is CASSSFGGLGNEKLFF.

The rearrangement joins TRBV27 to TRBJ2-2; TRBD2 matches 14 bases. CDR3 length: 17 residues. Germline CDR1 MNHEY, CDR2 SMNVEV (reference sequence). Trimming at V came to 4 bases and at J to 6 bases, leaving 7 bases not matched to a gene. Here the CDR3 reads CASSSPGLAGAAGELFF. DNA of the CDR3: TGTGCCAGCAGTTCTCCGGGACTAGCGGGAGCCGCCGGGGAGCTGTTTTTT.

The J gene is TRBJ2-7, the V gene TRBV9; D is uncertain. The CDR3 is made up of 14 amino acids. The germline V gene encodes CDR1 SGDLS and CDR2 YYNGEE. Trimming removed 4 bases at V and 0 bases at J, with 11 bases between. In DNA form, the CDR3 reads TGTGCCAGCAGCCCGACACGACGCTCCTACGAGCAGTACTTC. It translates to CASSPTRRSYEQYF. The full variable domain, rest sourced from reference TRBV9 and TRBJ2-7, is DSGVTQTPKHLITATGQRVTLRCSPRSGDLSVYWYQQSLDQGLQFLIQYYNGEERAKGNILERFSAQQFPDLHSELNLSSLELGDSALYFCASSPTRRSYEQYFGPGTRLTVT.

This clone was found a few times. The chain employs TRBV19 and TRBJ1-1; D gene ambiguous. Trimming removed 1 base from V and 10 bases from J, with 7 bases in between. In germline, CDR1 is LNHDA, CDR2 SQIVND (reference sequence). The CDR3 loop spans 11 amino acids. As DNA, the CDR3 is TGTGCCAGTAGTATAGGACTCGGAGCTTTCTTT. Protein: CASSIGLGAFF.

In its sample, this clone was seen once. The CDR3 DNA sequence: TGCGCCAGCAGCCATACCGGGACAGGGGGTTTTGGCTACACCTTC. This gives the protein CASSHTGTGGFGYTF. The V and J genes are TRBV4-1 and TRBJ1-2; 11 nucleotides align to TRBD1. Germline V lookup: CDR1 MGHRA, CDR2 YSYEKL. V gave up 3 bases and J gave up 7 bases; unmatched junction bases: 7. This CDR3 is 15 amino acids long.

The gene calls are TRBV24-1 and TRBJ2-1; 8 nucleotides line up with TRBD2. Germline lookup yields CDR1 KGHDR and CDR2 SFDVKD. This CDR3 is built from 16 residues. V shed 1 base, J shed 9 bases, and the junction held 10 bases outside the gene matches. The CDR3 is CATSDLNGAGEVEQFF. The DNA for the CDR3 is TGTGCCACCAGTGATTTAAACGGAGCGGGAGAGGTTGAGCAGTTCTTC.

The V gene is TRBV30, the J gene TRBJ2-3, with TRBD2 matching over 12 bases. After removal of 5 bases from V and 3 bases from J, the junction contained 3 bases not matched to a gene. The germline V gene has CDR1 GTSNPN and CDR2 SVGIG (reference sequence). The CDR3 covers 14 residues. The CDR3 reads CAWGLAGWTDTQYF. As DNA, the CDR3 is TGTGCCTGGGGACTAGCGGGGTGGACAGATACGCAGTATTTT. Full variable domain (rest looked up from reference TRBV30 and TRBJ2-3): SQTIHQWPATLVQPVGSPLSLECTVEGTSNPNLYWYRQAAGRGLQLLFYSVGIGQISSEVPQNLSASRPQDRQFILSSKKLLLSDSGFYLCAWGLAGWTDTQYFGPGTRLTVL.

The chain links TRBV10-3 to TRBJ2-2, with TRBD1 as a possible D gene (5 bases). This CDR3 spans 14 amino acids. Germline V CDR1 and CDR2: ENHRY, SYGVKD. The V end was cut by 7 bases, the J end by 3 bases, with 12 bases between. This CDR3 is CAINRQFDTGELFF. The CDR3 DNA follows: TGTGCCATCAATAGACAGTTCGACACCGGGGAGCTGTTTTTT.

This rearrangement joins TRBV7-9 to TRBJ1-4; no clear D gene. Germline assignment: CDR1 SEHNR and CDR2 FQNEAQ (reference sequence). The CDR3 spans 15 residues. V was clipped by 5 bases and J by 0 bases, with 10 bases between them. DNA for the CDR3: TGTGCCAGCAGCCCCGGGAGGGCAACTAATGAAAAACTGTTTTTT. Amino acid sequence: CASSPGRATNEKLFF.